This T cell receptor beta chain comes out of a study of beta chain features in type 1 diabetes. Study outcomes and limitations: TCRB CDR3s were moderately but significantly shorter in Type 1 diabetes patients in all four CD4+ subsets.

Expressed TCRB transcripts were sequenced because the isolated RNA had all been reverse transcribed beforehand. Assay used: immunoSEQ multiplex PCR; TCRdb lists only in-frame clones, some missing. The table shows more than 150,000 clones, with roughly 9% occurring only once. Trimming removed 4 bases at V and 7 bases at J, with 13 bases between. This CDR3 comprises 13 residues. Germline V gene data show CDR1 as MGHDK and CDR2 as SYGVNS. This clone was detected only a few times. Its antigen is as yet unknown. The sample consisted of central memory CD4+ T cells from blood. The J gene is TRBJ2-5, the V gene TRBV25-1; D is perhaps TRBD1 (6 bases). This receptor was obtained from a young woman with type 1 diabetes. CDR3 nucleotide sequence: TGTGCCAGCAGTGCAGGGGACCGGTCGACCCAGTACTTC. This encodes CASSAGDRSTQYF.